These T cell receptor beta chains were read from a single sample in a study of blood T cell repertoires in COVID-19. Some clones are missing from TCRdb's copy, which holds only in-frame ones; the method was immunoSEQ multiplex PCR. This table has approximately 170,000 clones, 81% appearing once. The sample consisted of peripheral blood. The receptors derive from a man aged 60 to 69 with active or convalescent COVID-19. Each CDR3 is given with its conserved first and last residue. Fields, in order: clone size, V gene, D gene, J gene, CDR3 DNA, CDR3 protein. A D gene is named only where the DNA matches it firmly. Clone size is not always given. Where it is, it says once, few, many or a class for expanded clones.

size: -; V: TRBV7-2; D: TRBD1; J: TRBJ2-7; DNA: TGTGCCAGCAGCTTAGCCCCGGGACAGGTCTACGAGCAGTACTTC; CDR3: CASSLAPGQVYEQYF
size: -; V: TRBV9; D: TRBD1; J: TRBJ1-2; DNA: TGTGCCAGCAGCCTAGACTGGGACAGCGGAGGCTACACCTTC; CDR3: CASSLDWDSGGYTF
size: once; V: TRBV5-1; D: -; J: TRBJ2-1; DNA: TGCGCCAGCAGCACGATCCCTAGTTTGTCGGAGCAGTTCTTC; CDR3: CASSTIPSLSEQFF
size: -; V: TRBV4-1; D: -; J: TRBJ2-5; DNA: TGCGCCAGCAGCCAAACCGGGACAACCCAAGAGACCCAGTACTTC; CDR3: CASSQTGTTQETQYF
size: few; V: TRBV7-2; D: TRBD2; J: TRBJ2-5; DNA: TGTGCCAGCAGCTTAGACGCTAGCGGGGGGCAAGAGACCCAGTACTTC; CDR3: CASSLDASGGQETQYF
size: -; V: TRBV29-1; D: -; J: TRBJ2-7; DNA: TGCAGCGTTGAGGACGGGACAACTTACGAGCAGTACTTC; CDR3: CSVEDGTTYEQYF
size: -; V: TRBV24-1; D: TRBD1; J: TRBJ2-6; DNA: TGTGCCACCGTAAACAGGGGGCAAGGGGCCAACGTCCTGACTTTC; CDR3: CATVNRGQGANVLTF
size: -; V: TRBV18; D: -; J: TRBJ2-7; DNA: TGTGCCAGCTCACCAAGGGGGGGCAGCTCCTACGAGCAGTACTTC; CDR3: CASSPRGGSSYEQYF
size: -; V: TRBV10-1; D: -; J: TRBJ1-1; DNA: TGCGCCAGCAGCCCGGGACAATTGAACACTGAAGCTTTCTTT; CDR3: CASSPGQLNTEAFF
size: once; V: TRBV6-5; D: TRBD1; J: TRBJ2-7; DNA: TGTGCCAGCAGTTACTCCGGGACAGGGGTTTACGAGCAGTACTTC; CDR3: CASSYSGTGVYEQYF
size: -; V: TRBV28; D: -; J: TRBJ1-4; DNA: TGTGCCAGCAGTTTGGCAGGGAATAATGAAAAACTGTTTTTT; CDR3: CASSLAGNNEKLFF
size: -; V: TRBV5-1; D: -; J: TRBJ2-6; DNA: TGCGCCAGCAGCTTGGACTTCTCTGGGGCCAACGTCCTGACTTTC; CDR3: CASSLDFSGANVLTF
size: -; V: TRBV5-1; D: TRBD1; J: TRBJ2-2; DNA: TGCGCCAGCAGCCCGGACAGGGAGGACGGGGAGCTGTTTTTT; CDR3: CASSPDREDGELFF
size: -; V: TRBV6-5; D: TRBD1; J: TRBJ1-4; DNA: TGTGCCGTCTCGGACAGGGTGGAAGAAAAACTGTTTTTT; CDR3: CAVSDRVEEKLFF
size: -; V: TRBV6-8; D: TRBD2; J: TRBJ2-3; DNA: TGTGCCAGCAGAAAGACTAGCGGGGGCCCTCAGCCAGATACGCAGTATTTT; CDR3: CASRKTSGGPQPDTQYF
size: -; V: TRBV11-3; D: TRBD1; J: TRBJ2-3; DNA: TGTGCCAGCAGCGTTGGGACAGCTGGTGATACGCAGTATTTT; CDR3: CASSVGTAGDTQYF
size: -; V: TRBV7-7; D: TRBD2; J: TRBJ2-1; DNA: TGTGCTAGCAGCTTAGGACTAGCCAATGAGCAGTTCTTC; CDR3: CASSLGLANEQFF
size: -; V: TRBV6-5; D: TRBD1; J: TRBJ1-1; DNA: TGTGCCAGCAGTTGGGGACAGGGAGGGATGAACACTGAAGCTTTCTTT; CDR3: CASSWGQGGMNTEAFF